The 7 T cell receptor beta chains in this list originate from one sample, sequenced in a study of CD8 T cells in Susac syndrome. The RNA, about 0.45 to 1 ug, was put through reverse transcription using random hexamers. Each CDR3 protein is one row after TCRdb ran MiXCR on the immunoSEQ multiplex PCR reads. The top ten hold approximately 0.093% of the sample, which has about 200,000 distinct CDR3 sequences, over 90% seen once. Sequenced sample: CD4+ T cells from PBMCs. The receptors come from a human donor with multiple sclerosis.

This clonotype was detected once. For the CDR3, the DNA is TGCAGCGTCGAGGACAGCCTCTATGGCTACACCTTC. Amino acid sequence: CSVEDSLYGYTF. This chain uses TRBV29-1 with TRBJ1-2, with D perhaps TRBD1 (6 bases). The germline gives CDR1 SQVTM, CDR2 ANQGSEA. This CDR3 has 12 residues. V was shortened by 6 bases and J by 4 bases, with 12 bases between the two germline ends.

The table lists this clonotype with a count of one. J is TRBJ2-2 and V is TRBV7-9, with D possibly TRBD1 on 6 matching bases. Germline V gene sequence: CDR1 SEHNR, CDR2 FQNEAQ (reference sequence). Deletions cut 5 bases from V and 6 bases from J, with 13 bases between. The CDR3 is 14 residues long. In nucleotides, the CDR3 is TGTGCCAGCAGCCAACAGGGTCACGCCGGGGAGCTGTTTTTT. Its translation: CASSQQGHAGELFF.

V is TRBV5-1 and J is TRBJ1-4, with a possible D match to TRBD1 (6 bases). V lost 2 bases to trimming and J lost 5 bases, with 10 bases between them. The CDR3 runs 14 residues. CDR1 is SGHRS, CDR2 YFSETQ, per germline. The CDR3 region has the DNA TGCGCCAGCAGCTTCGGGCAGGGGAATGAAAAACTGTTTTTT. Its protein product is CASSFGQGNEKLFF.

This chain uses TRBV20-1 with TRBJ2-3; the D gene is possibly TRBD1 (5 bases). Germline assignment: CDR1 DFQATT and CDR2 SNEGSKA (reference sequence). Trimming stripped 3 bases from V and 4 bases from J, with 14 bases between. The CDR3 is 14 amino acids. In nucleotides, the CDR3 is TGCAGTGCTAGGGGGCCAGGGTCCCCAGATACGCAGTATTTT. This sequence encodes CSARGPGSPDTQYF.

V usage is TRBV18 and J usage is TRBJ2-5; no clear D gene. The V and J ends lost 2 bases and 2 bases respectively, with 12 bases between them. This CDR3 has 15 residues. Germline-derived CDR1 and CDR2 are KGHSH and LQKENI. In DNA form, the CDR3 reads TGTGCCAGCTCACCATTTGGTAACACACAAGAGACCCAGTACTTC. Protein sequence: CASSPFGNTQETQYF.

The chain uses TRBV14 and TRBJ2-7, with D possibly being TRBD1 or TRBD2 (5 bases each). Germline values: CDR1 SGHDN, CDR2 FVKESK. V lost 1 base, J lost 2 bases, and 9 bases lay in between. The CDR3 runs 14 residues. The CDR3 nucleotides read TGTGCCAGCAGCCAAGGGGGGAAACCCTACGAGCAGTACTTC. Translation gives CASSQGGKPYEQYF.

CDR3 sequence: CASRPMEDSNEQFF. CDR3 in DNA: TGTGCCAGCAGGCCTATGGAGGACAGCAATGAGCAGTTCTTC. V gene TRBV14 combines with J gene TRBJ2-1; the D gene is possibly TRBD1 (6 bases). The germline CDR1 and CDR2 sequences are SGHDN and FVKESK. V lost 6 bases to trimming and J lost 6 bases, with 15 bases between them. This CDR3 comprises 14 residues.